The rows below give T cell receptor beta chains drawn from one sample of a study of T cell changes during pregnancy in multiple sclerosis. Libraries were prepared by immunoSEQ multiplex PCR; TCRdb keeps only in-frame clonotypes and omits some of them. This sample has 65,000 to 95,000 clones, with roughly 91% found just once. The sequences come from peripheral blood, collected after pregnancy. Receptors originate from a female donor in good health, enrolled as a control in a pregnancy study. The CDR3 runs from the conserved cysteine through the conserved F or W. Fields, in order: J gene, D gene, V gene, clone size, CDR3 DNA, CDR3 protein. D genes are given only for firm matches. Size is omitted from some rows. Given values are once, few, many or a class for expanded clones.

J gene: TRBJ1-6; D gene: -; V gene: TRBV10-1; clone size: -; CDR3 DNA: TGCGCCAGCAGGCGCAGGTCCTATAATTCACCCCTCCACTTT; CDR3 protein: CASRRRSYNSPLHF
J gene: TRBJ1-1; D gene: -; V gene: TRBV10-3; clone size: -; CDR3 DNA: TGTGCCATCAGTGAGCCATTCCGACAGGATTCGGCTTTCTTT; CDR3 protein: CAISEPFRQDSAFF
J gene: TRBJ1-5; D gene: -; V gene: TRBV19; clone size: -; CDR3 DNA: TGTGCCAGTAGTACATCAAGGCAGAGGAGCAATCAGCCCCAGCATTTT; CDR3 protein: CASSTSRQRSNQPQHF
J gene: TRBJ2-1; D gene: -; V gene: TRBV15; clone size: -; CDR3 DNA: TGTGCCACCAGCAGAGAAGCGAATGAGCAGTTCTTC; CDR3 protein: CATSREANEQFF
J gene: TRBJ1-1; D gene: -; V gene: TRBV29-1; clone size: -; CDR3 DNA: TGCAGCGCCCGCGGGGCCTATGAAGCTTTCTTT; CDR3 protein: CSARGAYEAFF
J gene: TRBJ2-5; D gene: -; V gene: TRBV15; clone size: once; CDR3 DNA: TGTGCCACCAGCAGAGATCGCGGCAGGGTTCAAGAGACCCAGTACTTC; CDR3 protein: CATSRDRGRVQETQYF
J gene: TRBJ2-7; D gene: -; V gene: TRBV7-3; clone size: -; CDR3 DNA: TGTGCCAGCAGCTTCGGCAGGGGAGACGAGCAGTACTTC; CDR3 protein: CASSFGRGDEQYF
J gene: TRBJ2-2; D gene: TRBD2; V gene: TRBV9; clone size: once; CDR3 DNA: TGTGCCAGCAGCGTAGGGACTAGCGGGATCACCGGGGAGCTGTTTTTT; CDR3 protein: CASSVGTSGITGELFF
J gene: TRBJ2-1; D gene: -; V gene: TRBV29-1; clone size: -; CDR3 DNA: TGCAGCGTTGTTTACGGGAATGAGCAGTTCTTC; CDR3 protein: CSVVYGNEQFF
J gene: TRBJ1-5; D gene: -; V gene: TRBV2; clone size: -; CDR3 DNA: TGTGCCAGCAGTGAACGGGGAGGCAATCAGCCCCAGCATTTT; CDR3 protein: CASSERGGNQPQHF
J gene: TRBJ2-1; D gene: -; V gene: TRBV28; clone size: -; CDR3 DNA: TGTGCCAGCAGAACGGGGAACTACAATGAGCAGTTCTTC; CDR3 protein: CASRTGNYNEQFF
J gene: TRBJ1-2; D gene: -; V gene: TRBV30; clone size: -; CDR3 DNA: TGTGCCTGGAGGCGCAAGGGGATCTATGGCTACACCTTC; CDR3 protein: CAWRRKGIYGYTF
J gene: TRBJ2-4; D gene: -; V gene: TRBV5-4; clone size: -; CDR3 DNA: TGTGCCAGCAGCCATGACAGGTTTGGGTCCAAAAACATTCAGTACTTC; CDR3 protein: CASSHDRFGSKNIQYF
J gene: TRBJ2-2; D gene: -; V gene: TRBV19; clone size: -; CDR3 DNA: TGTGCCAGTACTCAGCCCAGGGGTTTGTGGACCGGGGAGCTGTTTTTT; CDR3 protein: CASTQPRGLWTGELFF
J gene: TRBJ1-2; D gene: -; V gene: TRBV15; clone size: -; CDR3 DNA: TGTGCCACCAGCACCGCCTTACCGGGACACGCACAGAACACCTTC; CDR3 protein: CATSTALPGHAQNTF
J gene: TRBJ2-7; D gene: -; V gene: TRBV4-3; clone size: -; CDR3 DNA: TGCGCCAGCAGCCAAGGGCAGGGGTCATCACCCTTATTC; CDR3 protein: CASSQGQGSSPLF
J gene: TRBJ1-3; D gene: TRBD1; V gene: TRBV18; clone size: -; CDR3 DNA: TGTGCCAGCTCACCGATGACAGGGGAGGCTGGAAACACCATATATTTT; CDR3 protein: CASSPMTGEAGNTIYF
J gene: TRBJ1-4; D gene: -; V gene: TRBV7-9; clone size: -; CDR3 DNA: TGTGCCAGCAGCTTTAGAGATGAAAAACTGTTTTTT; CDR3 protein: CASSFRDEKLFF
J gene: TRBJ2-3; D gene: TRBD2; V gene: TRBV13; clone size: -; CDR3 DNA: TGTGCCAGTAGGACTAGCGGGGGCACAGATACGCAGTATTTT; CDR3 protein: CASRTSGGTDTQYF
J gene: TRBJ1-1; D gene: -; V gene: TRBV18; clone size: -; CDR3 DNA: TGTGCCAGCTCACCAAACACCTTACGACAGAGCCAAGCTTTCTTT; CDR3 protein: CASSPNTLRQSQAFF
J gene: TRBJ2-3; D gene: TRBD1; V gene: TRBV6-6; clone size: -; CDR3 DNA: TGTGGGATCGGGGTGACAGGGGTAGCAGATACGCAGTATTTT; CDR3 protein: CGIGVTGVADTQYF
J gene: TRBJ2-7; D gene: -; V gene: TRBV6-1; clone size: -; CDR3 DNA: TGTGCCAGCAGTACCTACCCGGGGGTGTACGAGCAGTACTTC; CDR3 protein: CASSTYPGVYEQYF
J gene: TRBJ2-3; D gene: TRBD2; V gene: TRBV18; clone size: -; CDR3 DNA: TGTGCCAGCTCACCACGTTCTTACGGGGGGGCCACAGATACGCAGTATTTT; CDR3 protein: CASSPRSYGGATDTQYF